This is a list of T cell receptor beta chains from one sample in a study of human T cells and chemical hapten exposure. Using its own MiXCR run on the RACE reads, TCRdb lists one record per CDR3 protein. The sample lists around 45,000 distinct CDR3 sequences; 3.5% to 4.5% were seen once. The sample was whole blood. All receptors derive from a human donor in good health. Some clones in this sample may be carry-over from other donors' samples. Each CDR3 is given with its conserved first and last residue. Each record gives: D gene, clone size, V gene, J gene, CDR3 protein, CDR3 DNA. A D gene is named only where the DNA matches it firmly. Expanded clones are given a class, and other clones once, few, many or no size at all.

D gene: TRBD1; clone size: few; V gene: TRBV5-1; J gene: TRBJ1-1; CDR3 protein: CASSGGQSNTEAFF; CDR3 DNA: TGCGCCAGCAGCGGGGGACAGTCGAACACTGAAGCTTTCTTT
D gene: .; clone size: many; V gene: TRBV28; J gene: TRBJ2-7; CDR3 protein: CASSDRYEQYF; CDR3 DNA: TGTGCCAGCAGTGACCGTTACGAGCAGTACTTC
D gene: .; clone size: many; V gene: TRBV6-1; J gene: TRBJ2-5; CDR3 protein: CASSERGREETQYF; CDR3 DNA: TGTGCCAGCAGTGAACGGGGCAGGGAAGAGACCCAGTACTTC
D gene: .; clone size: many; V gene: TRBV21-1; J gene: TRBJ2-5; CDR3 protein: CASSKATGLAGEEGETQYF; CDR3 DNA: TGTGCCAGCAGCAAAGCAACGGGACTAGCGGGAGAAGAGGGAGAGACCCAGTACTTC
D gene: TRBD2; clone size: .; V gene: TRBV28; J gene: TRBJ2-5; CDR3 protein: CASSLGSGRQETQYF; CDR3 DNA: TGTGCCAGCAGTTTAGGTAGCGGGAGGCAAGAGACCCAGTACTTC
D gene: TRBD2; clone size: many; V gene: TRBV29-1; J gene: TRBJ2-3; CDR3 protein: CSVENPQREADTQYF; CDR3 DNA: TGCAGCGTTGAAAACCCCCAGCGGGAGGCAGATACGCAGTATTTT
D gene: TRBD2; clone size: few; V gene: TRBV6-1; J gene: TRBJ2-3; CDR3 protein: CASSGLAGGVTDTQYF; CDR3 DNA: TGTGCCAGCAGTGGACTAGCGGGAGGGGTCACAGATACGCAGTATTTT
D gene: TRBD2; clone size: .; V gene: TRBV29-1; J gene: TRBJ2-3; CDR3 protein: CSVAGLAGRDTQYF; CDR3 DNA: TGCAGCGTTGCCGGACTAGCGGGACGCGATACGCAGTATTTT
D gene: .; clone size: few; V gene: TRBV5-1; J gene: TRBJ2-3; CDR3 protein: CASSSPQADTQYF; CDR3 DNA: TGCGCCAGCAGCTCCCCGCAGGCAGATACGCAGTATTTT
D gene: TRBD1; clone size: few; V gene: TRBV20-1; J gene: TRBJ1-5; CDR3 protein: CSARDRDRVGSNQPQHF; CDR3 DNA: TGCAGTGCTAGAGATAGGGACAGGGTAGGTAGCAATCAGCCCCAGCATTTT
D gene: .; clone size: many; V gene: TRBV19; J gene: TRBJ2-1; CDR3 protein: CASSIMNEQFF; CDR3 DNA: TGTGCCAGTAGTATCATGAATGAGCAGTTCTTC
D gene: .; clone size: .; V gene: TRBV28; J gene: TRBJ2-1; CDR3 protein: CASSQGGDEQFF; CDR3 DNA: TGTGCCAGCAGTCAGGGAGGCGATGAGCAGTTCTTC
D gene: .; clone size: many; V gene: TRBV28; J gene: TRBJ2-5; CDR3 protein: CASSLFDLRGRGETQYF; CDR3 DNA: TGTGCCAGCAGTTTATTCGATCTCCGGGGGCGGGGAGAGACCCAGTACTTC
D gene: .; clone size: few; V gene: TRBV28; J gene: TRBJ1-1; CDR3 protein: CASSLVGGTEAFF; CDR3 DNA: TGTGCCAGCAGTTTGGTAGGGGGGACTGAAGCTTTCTTT
D gene: .; clone size: many; V gene: TRBV3-1; J gene: TRBJ2-5; CDR3 protein: CASSPTRGPKETQYF; CDR3 DNA: TGTGCCAGCAGCCCTACTCGGGGCCCGAAAGAGACCCAGTACTTC
D gene: TRBD1; clone size: many; V gene: TRBV14; J gene: TRBJ2-7; CDR3 protein: CASSPRTGTGIAYEQYF; CDR3 DNA: TGTGCCAGCAGCCCGAGGACCGGGACAGGGATAGCCTACGAGCAGTACTTC
D gene: TRBD1; clone size: few; V gene: TRBV3-1; J gene: TRBJ1-1; CDR3 protein: CAGGTGNEAFF; CDR3 DNA: TGTGCCGGGGGGACAGGCAATGAAGCTTTCTTT
D gene: .; clone size: few; V gene: TRBV19; J gene: TRBJ2-2; CDR3 protein: CASSGSETGELFF; CDR3 DNA: TGTGCCAGTAGCGGGAGCGAAACCGGGGAGCTGTTTTTT
D gene: .; clone size: .; V gene: TRBV12-3/TRBV12-4; J gene: TRBJ2-6; CDR3 protein: CASSYRGAGANVLTF; CDR3 DNA: TGTGCCAGCAGCTACCGGGGCGCTGGGGCCAACGTCCTGACTTTC
D gene: .; clone size: many; V gene: TRBV28; J gene: TRBJ2-4; CDR3 protein: CASNYVGVEENIQYF; CDR3 DNA: TGTGCCAGCAATTACGTGGGAGTCGAGGAAAACATTCAGTACTTC
D gene: .; clone size: many; V gene: TRBV5-5; J gene: TRBJ1-6; CDR3 protein: CASSPGRNNSPLHF; CDR3 DNA: TGTGCCAGCAGCCCGGGACGGAATAATTCACCCCTCCACTTT
D gene: .; clone size: many; V gene: TRBV11-2; J gene: TRBJ1-5; CDR3 protein: CASSTFDILSNQPQHF; CDR3 DNA: TGTGCCAGCAGCACATTCGACATACTTAGCAATCAGCCCCAGCATTTT
D gene: TRBD2; clone size: .; V gene: TRBV12-3/TRBV12-4; J gene: TRBJ2-7; CDR3 protein: CASSSSAGGGQYF; CDR3 DNA: TGTGCCAGCAGCTCATCGGCGGGGGGTGGGCAGTACTTC
D gene: .; clone size: many; V gene: TRBV4-1; J gene: TRBJ1-5; CDR3 protein: CASSLGWGDGNQPQHF; CDR3 DNA: TGCGCCAGCAGCCTCGGATGGGGGGACGGCAATCAGCCCCAGCATTTT
D gene: .; clone size: few; V gene: TRBV6-2/TRBV6-3; J gene: TRBJ1-1; CDR3 protein: CASTKKGRQPNTEAFF; CDR3 DNA: TGTGCCAGCACTAAAAAAGGGAGACAGCCGAACACTGAAGCTTTCTTT
D gene: TRBD2; clone size: .; V gene: TRBV19; J gene: TRBJ2-5; CDR3 protein: CASSRGLAGMEETQYF; CDR3 DNA: TGTGCCAGTAGTAGAGGACTAGCGGGAATGGAGGAGACCCAGTACTTC
D gene: .; clone size: many; V gene: TRBV27; J gene: TRBJ1-2; CDR3 protein: CASKRYGSHGYTF; CDR3 DNA: TGTGCCAGCAAACGTTACGGATCCCATGGCTACACCTTC
D gene: .; clone size: few; V gene: TRBV12-3/TRBV12-4; J gene: TRBJ2-1; CDR3 protein: CASSQGLNYNEQFF; CDR3 DNA: TGTGCCAGCAGTCAAGGACTGAACTACAATGAGCAGTTCTTC
D gene: .; clone size: many; V gene: TRBV6-5; J gene: TRBJ2-1; CDR3 protein: CASSRGPGPANEQFF; CDR3 DNA: TGTGCCAGCAGTCGCGGGCCCGGCCCCGCGAATGAGCAGTTCTTC
D gene: TRBD1; clone size: few; V gene: TRBV16; J gene: TRBJ1-5; CDR3 protein: CASSQSGGGQPQHF; CDR3 DNA: TGTGCCAGCAGCCAATCAGGGGGCGGTCAGCCCCAGCATTTT
D gene: .; clone size: many; V gene: TRBV7-9; J gene: TRBJ2-1; CDR3 protein: CASSLGRSNEQFF; CDR3 DNA: TGTGCCAGCAGCTTGGGGCGGTCCAATGAGCAGTTCTTC
D gene: .; clone size: many; V gene: TRBV10-3; J gene: TRBJ1-1; CDR3 protein: CAIRADILNTEAFF; CDR3 DNA: TGTGCCATCAGGGCGGACATTTTGAACACTGAAGCTTTCTTT
D gene: .; clone size: .; V gene: TRBV2; J gene: TRBJ1-1; CDR3 protein: CASTRTPGNTEAFF; CDR3 DNA: TGTGCCAGCACCCGGACACCGGGGAACACTGAAGCTTTCTTT
D gene: .; clone size: many; V gene: TRBV20-1; J gene: TRBJ1-5; CDR3 protein: CSATGTLDQPQHF; CDR3 DNA: TGCAGTGCTACCGGGACACTCGATCAGCCCCAGCATTTT
D gene: .; clone size: .; V gene: TRBV29-1; J gene: TRBJ1-2; CDR3 protein: CSVEGEGFYGYTF; CDR3 DNA: TGCAGCGTTGAAGGTGAAGGGTTCTATGGCTACACCTTC
D gene: TRBD2; clone size: .; V gene: TRBV7-9; J gene: TRBJ2-1; CDR3 protein: CASSRSGLAGGTPGDNEQFF; CDR3 DNA: TGTGCCAGCAGCCGCTCGGGACTAGCGGGAGGGACGCCGGGGGACAATGAGCAGTTCTTC
D gene: .; clone size: many; V gene: TRBV7-9; J gene: TRBJ2-3; CDR3 protein: CASSLDGLVTDTQYF; CDR3 DNA: TGTGCCAGCAGCTTAGACGGGCTGGTCACAGATACGCAGTATTTT
D gene: .; clone size: many; V gene: TRBV4-1; J gene: TRBJ1-3; CDR3 protein: CASSPTVSGNTIYF; CDR3 DNA: TGCGCCAGCAGCCCTACAGTCTCTGGAAACACCATATATTTT
D gene: TRBD2; clone size: many; V gene: TRBV7-2; J gene: TRBJ2-1; CDR3 protein: CASSLGLADNEQFF; CDR3 DNA: TGTGCCAGCAGCCTGGGACTAGCGGACAATGAGCAGTTCTTC
D gene: .; clone size: many; V gene: TRBV11-2; J gene: TRBJ2-1; CDR3 protein: CASSPAPSGNEQFF; CDR3 DNA: TGTGCCAGCAGCCCAGCGCCCAGTGGCAATGAGCAGTTCTTC
D gene: TRBD1; clone size: .; V gene: TRBV12-3/TRBV12-4; J gene: TRBJ2-1; CDR3 protein: CASRPGQGAYEQFF; CDR3 DNA: TGTGCCAGCAGGCCGGGACAGGGGGCCTATGAGCAGTTCTTC
D gene: .; clone size: many; V gene: TRBV24-1; J gene: TRBJ2-1; CDR3 protein: CATSDLQGWGHDEQFF; CDR3 DNA: TGTGCCACCAGTGATTTGCAGGGATGGGGACACGACGAGCAGTTCTTC
D gene: .; clone size: .; V gene: TRBV5-6; J gene: TRBJ2-1; CDR3 protein: CASSFRAAGLAQGDEQFF; CDR3 DNA: TGTGCCAGCAGCTTCCGGGCCGCCGGGCTGGCTCAAGGGGATGAGCAGTTCTTC
D gene: .; clone size: many; V gene: TRBV5-1; J gene: TRBJ2-3; CDR3 protein: CASSLGAPVTAVDTQYF; CDR3 DNA: TGCGCCAGCAGCTTGGGAGCCCCAGTTACGGCCGTGGATACGCAGTATTTT
D gene: TRBD1; clone size: many; V gene: TRBV5-4; J gene: TRBJ1-4; CDR3 protein: CASSSKGASPNEKLFF; CDR3 DNA: TGTGCCAGCAGCTCGAAGGGGGCGAGTCCTAATGAAAAACTGTTTTTT
D gene: .; clone size: .; V gene: TRBV2; J gene: TRBJ1-5; CDR3 protein: CASSERIVLSNQPQHF; CDR3 DNA: TGTGCCAGCAGTGAAAGGATAGTCTTGAGCAATCAGCCCCAGCATTTT
D gene: .; clone size: .; V gene: TRBV28; J gene: TRBJ1-5; CDR3 protein: CASSLRSLMGQPQHF; CDR3 DNA: TGTGCCAGCAGTTTGCGGAGCCTAATGGGTCAGCCCCAGCATTTT